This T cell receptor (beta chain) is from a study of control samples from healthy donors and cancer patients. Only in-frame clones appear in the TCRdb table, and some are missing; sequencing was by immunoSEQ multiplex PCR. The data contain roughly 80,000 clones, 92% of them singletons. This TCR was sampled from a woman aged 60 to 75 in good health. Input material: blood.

Here the CDR3 DNA reads TGTGCCAGCAGTCTCGCGACCAACAGGGCTGAAAAACTGTTTTTT. Protein product: CASSLATNRAEKLFF. The chain recombines TRBV28 with TRBJ1-4, with D possibly being TRBD1 (6 bases). The V and J ends lost 5 bases and 7 bases respectively, with 17 bases between them. This CDR3 comprises 15 residues. Germline lookup yields CDR1 MDHEN and CDR2 SYDVKM.